This paragraph covers one T cell receptor (beta chain) sequence. Its antigen is as yet unknown. The CDR3 spans 12 residues. V dropped 6 bases and J dropped 7 bases, with 12 bases sitting between them. This specimen belongs to a study of T cell repertoires in cytomegalovirus infection. Overall study context: Public TCR beta signature analysis indicated the presence of both CMV infection and matching HLA type.

Study-level points and caveats: Within the response measured ex vivo, HLA-C-restricted CMV-specific TCR beta clonotypes were dominant. Carriers of CMV plus the relevant HLA were identified by cumulative public TCR beta family frequency.

TCRdb redid the calling of the reads with MiXCR, one entry per CDR3 protein. Found here are approximately 500,000 distinct CDR3 sequences, more than 20% of them singletons; the top ten hold around 14%. V gene TRBV12-3 or TRBV12-4 combines with J gene TRBJ1-2, with unresolved D. This TCR was recovered from a human donor in good health (CMV status not recorded). Some clones in this sample may be carry-over from other donors' samples. The sequencing input was PBMCs. The CDR3 DNA reads TGTGCCAGCAGCCAAGTGACCTCTGGCTACACCTTC. Encoded protein: CASSQVTSGYTF.